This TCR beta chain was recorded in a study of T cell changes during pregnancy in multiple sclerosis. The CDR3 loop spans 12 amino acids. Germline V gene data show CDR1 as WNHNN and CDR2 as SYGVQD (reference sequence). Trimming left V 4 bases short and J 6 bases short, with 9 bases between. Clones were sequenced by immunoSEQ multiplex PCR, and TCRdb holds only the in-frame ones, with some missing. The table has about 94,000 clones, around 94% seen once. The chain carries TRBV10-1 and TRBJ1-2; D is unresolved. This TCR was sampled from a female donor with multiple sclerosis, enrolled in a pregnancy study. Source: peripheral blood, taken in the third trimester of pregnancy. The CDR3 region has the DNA TGCGCCAGCAGTGCCGGGAACAATGGCTACACCTTC. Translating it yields CASSAGNNGYTF.